The 26 T cell receptor beta chains in this list originate from one sample, sequenced in a study of human T cells and chemical hapten exposure. TCRdb reanalysed the RACE reads using MiXCR and keeps one entry per CDR3 protein. The sample has under 200,000 distinct CDR3 sequences, 14% seen once; the top ten hold around 1.7%. Time point described: patch test 1, 2 weeks after DPC sensitization. The treatment was: therapeutic diphenylcyclopropenone sensitization with weekly scalp DPC. The sequences come from whole blood, collected in connection with sensitization to the hapten diphenylcyclopropenone (DPC). All receptors derive from a woman aged 30 to 39 with alopecia areata. Some clones in this sample may be carry-over from other donors' samples.

This clonotype came up a few times. CDR3 sequence (DNA): TGTGCCAGCAGCTTAGAGACAGGGAGCTTAAACATTCAGTACTTC. Protein sequence: CASSLETGSLNIQYF. This chain connects TRBV7-2 to TRBJ2-4; 7 nucleotides match TRBD1. Germline-derived CDR1 and CDR2 are SGHTA and FQGNSA. The ends lost 1 base at V and 6 bases at J; junction bases unmatched: 6. The CDR3 totals 15 residues.

This clonotype was counted between two and nine times. J is TRBJ2-5 and V is TRBV5-1, with 15 bases fitting TRBD2. CDR3 length: 16 residues. Trimming removed 4 bases from V and 5 bases from J; junction bases left unmatched: 6. From germline, CDR1 is SGHRS and CDR2 YFSETQ. CDR3 DNA sequence: TGCGCCAGCAGCCCCCAGGGACTAGCGGGAGGTGAGACCCAGTACTTC. This sequence encodes CASSPQGLAGGETQYF.

V and J are TRBV2 and TRBJ1-6; no clear D. CDR3 length equals 14 residues. Trimming removed 2 bases at V and 4 bases at J, with 6 bases between. Germline assignment: CDR1 SNHLY and CDR2 FYNNEI. The chain's CDR3 is CASSERDYNSPLHF. The CDR3 coding sequence is TGTGCCAGCAGTGAACGGGATTATAATTCACCCCTCCACTTT.

This rearrangement joins TRBV29-1 to TRBJ1-3, with D maybe TRBD1 (6 bases). Germline assignment: CDR1 SQVTM and CDR2 ANQGSEA. Trimming removed 6 bases from V and 1 base from J, with 13 bases in between. The CDR3 is made up of 14 amino acids. The CDR3 DNA is TGCAGCGTGACTAAACAGGGTTCTGGAAACACCATATATTTT. Translating it yields CSVTKQGSGNTIYF.

The CDR3 reads CASRRAFTDTQYF. The CDR3 DNA sequence: TGTGCCAGTAGAAGGGCCTTCACAGATACGCAGTATTTT. The chain is built from TRBV6-1 and TRBJ2-3; no definite D call. Trimming removed 9 bases at V and 2 bases at J, with 12 bases between. The CDR3 consists of 13 residues. Germline V gene lookup returns CDR1 MNHNS and CDR2 SASEGT.

This clonotype was counted a few times. V gene TRBV5-1 combines with J gene TRBJ1-2; D gene unclear. Looked up from germline, CDR1 is SGHRS and CDR2 is YFSETQ. The CDR3 loop spans 16 amino acids. The V end lost 0 bases, the J end lost 3 bases, and 15 bases lay between the germline ends. The CDR3 sequence: CASSLGPFAGHYGYTF. In DNA, the CDR3 is TGCGCCAGCAGCTTGGGGCCTTTTGCAGGACACTATGGCTACACCTTC.

This sequence joins TRBV20-1 and TRBJ2-2, with D unclear. The V end lost 6 bases, the J end lost 2 bases, and 7 bases lay between the germline ends. CDR1 and CDR2 from the germline V gene are DFQATT and SNEGSKA (reference sequence). The CDR3 is made up of 12 amino acids. This CDR3 is CSAHRNTGELFF. In DNA, the CDR3 is TGCAGTGCCCACAGAAACACCGGGGAGCTGTTTTTT.

This chain uses TRBV15 with TRBJ1-6; D unclear. Germline-derived CDR1 and CDR2 are LNHNV and YYDKDF (reference sequence). This CDR3 is 15 amino acids long. V lost 0 bases and J lost 4, with 7 bases in between. The DNA for the CDR3 is TGTGCCACCAGCAGAGATAGCCTTTATAATTCACCCCTCCACTTT. Amino acids: CATSRDSLYNSPLHF. The entire variable domain, with the rest obtained from reference TRBV15 and TRBJ1-6, is as follows: DAMVIQNPRYQVTQFGKPVTLSCSQTLNHNVMYWYQQKSSQAPKLLFHYYDKDFNNEADTPDNFQSRRPNTSFCFLDIRSPGLGDTAMYLCATSRDSLYNSPLHFGNGTRLTVT.

The chain recombines TRBV5-1 with TRBJ2-3, with D possibly TRBD1 on 5 matching bases. The V and J ends lost 1 base and 2 bases respectively, with 11 bases between them. The CDR3 is 15 amino acids. Germline V gene sequence: CDR1 SGHRS, CDR2 YFSETQ. CDR3 residues: CASSLLGATTDTQYF. CDR3 coding DNA: TGCGCCAGCAGCTTGTTAGGGGCTACCACAGATACGCAGTATTTT. Looking up the rest from reference TRBV5-1 and TRBJ2-3 gives the full variable domain: KAGVTQTPRYLIKTRGQQVTLSCSPISGHRSVSWYQQTPGQGLQFLFEYFSETQRNKGNFPGRFSGRQFSNSRSEMNVSTLELGDSALYLCASSLLGATTDTQYFGPGTRLTVL.

This clonotype was found many times. The V call is TRBV14, the J call TRBJ2-2; D possibly matches TRBD1 or TRBD2 (5 bases each). The CDR3 is made up of 14 amino acids. Germline values: CDR1 SGHDN, CDR2 FVKESK. Trimming cost V 3 bases and J 9 bases, with 14 bases left between them. The chain's CDR3 is CASSHSSPGRELFF. The CDR3 DNA is TGTGCCAGCAGCCACTCTTCCCCGGGGCGGGAGCTGTTTTTT.

This clonotype showed up many times. The chain links TRBV9 to TRBJ1-2; 8 bases are shared with TRBD1. V gave up 2 bases and J gave up 4 bases; unmatched junction bases: 1. There are 13 residues in the CDR3. Germline lookup yields CDR1 SGDLS and CDR2 YYNGEE. The CDR3 bases are TGTGCCAGCAGCGTTCAGGGGGCCTATGGCTACACCTTC. Amino acids: CASSVQGAYGYTF. The complete variable domain, with remaining parts taken from reference TRBV9 and TRBJ1-2, reads DSGVTQTPKHLITATGQRVTLRCSPRSGDLSVYWYQQSLDQGLQFLIQYYNGEERAKGNILERFSAQQFPDLHSELNLSSLELGDSALYFCASSVQGAYGYTFGSGTRLTVV.

This clonotype was recorded many times. V usage is TRBV20-1 and J usage is TRBJ2-5; TRBD2 might be the D (6 bases). This CDR3 spans 15 amino acids. Deletions cut 3 bases from V and 1 base from J, with 15 bases between. Germline lookup yields CDR1 DFQATT and CDR2 SNEGSKA (reference sequence). The CDR3 loop reads CSASKLASLQETQYF. In nucleotides, the CDR3 is TGCAGTGCTAGCAAGCTAGCGAGCCTCCAAGAGACCCAGTACTTC.

This clonotype was seen a few times. The genes are TRBV27 and TRBJ2-1; D is uncertain. Germline V CDR1 and CDR2: MNHEY, SMNVEV (reference sequence). The CDR3 covers 17 residues. With 1 base removed from V and 4 bases from J, the gap between germline ends came to 17 bases. The CDR3 here is CASSLFFSQPSYNEQFF. In nucleotides, the CDR3 is TGTGCCAGCAGTTTATTTTTTAGCCAGCCGTCGTACAATGAGCAGTTCTTC.

This clonotype was detected once. The chain joins TRBV2 to TRBJ1-5, with 7 bases identical to TRBD1. There are 15 residues in the CDR3. Germline loops: CDR1 SNHLY, CDR2 FYNNEI. The trim removed 10 bases at V and 2 bases at J, leaving 11 bases unmatched. DNA of the CDR3: TGTGCCACCCAGGCATCCGGGACAGGCAATCAGCCCCAGCATTTT. Protein: CATQASGTGNQPQHF. Full variable domain (rest looked up from reference TRBV2 and TRBJ1-5): EPEVTQTPSHQVTQMGQEVILRCVPISNHLYFYWYRQILGQKVEFLVSFYNNEISEKSEIFDDQFSVERPDGSNFTLKIRSTKLEDSAMYFCATQASGTGNQPQHFGDGTRLSIL.

This clonotype was detected ten times or more. The chain couples TRBV7-6 to TRBJ1-1, with 9 bases identical to TRBD1. The CDR3 is made up of 16 amino acids. Germline values: CDR1 SGHVS, CDR2 FNYEAQ. Unmatched junction bases numbered 7, after V lost 1 base and J lost 4 bases. CDR3 nucleotide sequence: TGTGCCAGCAGCTTAGGGACAGGGGTTTCTGGCACTGAAGCTTTCTTT. It translates to CASSLGTGVSGTEAFF.

At least ten counts were recorded for this clonotype. The chain uses TRBV19 and TRBJ2-2; 9 bases align to TRBD1. The CDR3 has 15 amino acids. In germline, CDR1 is LNHDA, CDR2 SQIVND (reference sequence). V shed 4 bases and J 5 bases; nucleotides not matched to a gene: 5. DNA for the CDR3: TGTGCCAGTAGTACGGGACAGGGAGGTACCGGGGAGCTGTTTTTT. Translation gives CASSTGQGGTGELFF.

The chain employs TRBV5-4 and TRBJ1-2; 9 bases are a match to TRBD1. The CDR3 runs 15 residues. V was clipped by 4 bases and J by 5 bases; unmatched bases: 9. Germline V lookup: CDR1 SGHNT, CDR2 YYREEE (reference sequence). The CDR3 protein is CASSPAGTGIYGYTF. CDR3 DNA sequence: TGTGCCAGCAGCCCTGCCGGGACAGGGATATATGGCTACACCTTC.

The table lists this clonotype with a few counts. V and J are TRBV18 and TRBJ1-1; weak D call: TRBD1 (5 bases). CDR3 length equals 15 residues. Trimming removed 3 bases at V and 1 base at J, with 12 bases between. Germline CDR1 reads KGHSH; CDR2 reads LQKENI. DNA of the CDR3: TGTGCCAGCTCACCCAAACCCGGACAGAACACTGAAGCTTTCTTT. Translating it yields CASSPKPGQNTEAFF. The full variable domain, in which reference TRBV18 and TRBJ1-1 provide the parts outside the CDR3, is NAGVMQNPRHLVRRRGQEARLRCSPMKGHSHVYWYRQLPEEGLKFMVYLQKENIIDESGMPKERFSAEFPKEGPSILRIQQVVRGDSAAYFCASSPKPGQNTEAFFGQGTRLTVV.

This clonotype was seen only a few times. V usage is TRBV7-3 and J usage is TRBJ2-5; unclear D gene. Trimming left V 0 bases short and J 4 bases short, with 6 bases between. The germline V gene encodes CDR1 SGHTA and CDR2 FQGTGA. This CDR3 has 13 amino acids. CDR3 protein: CASSLTLGETQYF. The CDR3 nucleotides are TGTGCCAGCAGCTTAACGCTGGGAGAGACCCAGTACTTC.

This clonotype was detected a few times. The chain links TRBV6-5 to TRBJ1-6, with D unclear. This CDR3 is 15 amino acids long. The germline gives CDR1 MNHEY, CDR2 SVGAGI. The V and J ends lost 5 bases and 0 bases respectively, with 8 bases between them. CDR3 region: CASSITSSYNSPLHF. For the CDR3, the DNA is TGTGCCAGCAGTATAACCAGCTCCTATAATTCACCCCTCCACTTT.

This clonotype was seen only a few times. The chain uses TRBV7-8 and TRBJ2-1; D is perhaps TRBD1 or TRBD2 (5 bases each). The V gene's germline CDR1 is SGHVS and CDR2 FQNEAQ. V lost 5 bases and J 4 bases, leaving 15 bases between the germline ends. The CDR3 consists of 15 residues. CDR3 residues: CASSADLGTYNEQFF. CDR3 bases: TGTGCCAGCAGCGCTGATCTCGGGACGTACAATGAGCAGTTCTTC. The full variable domain, its missing parts supplied by reference TRBV7-8 and TRBJ2-1, is GAGVSQSPRYKVAKRGQDVALRCDPISGHVSLFWYQQALGQGPEFLTYFQNEAQLDKSGLPSDRFFAERPEGSVSTLKIQRTQQEDSAVYLCASSADLGTYNEQFFGPGTRLTVL.

Of note for this clonotype: Being one base from a much bigger clone, this may be a read error. This chain links TRBV20-1 with TRBJ1-1; weak D call: TRBD1 (5 bases). V gave up 3 bases and J gave up 1 base, with 12 bases separating them. The germline CDR1 and CDR2 sequences are DFQATT and SNEGSKA (reference sequence). This CDR3 contains 14 residues. The CDR3 sequence: CSASRAGTNTEAFF. The CDR3 region has the DNA TGCAGTGCTAGTAGGGCGGGGACGAACACTGAAGCTTTCTTT.

A few counts support this clonotype. This chain uses TRBV5-4 with TRBJ2-3; no clear D. The ends were cut back, 3 bases at V and 1 base at J, with 18 bases in the middle. The V gene's germline CDR1 is SGHNT and CDR2 YYREEE (reference sequence). This CDR3 has 17 residues. The CDR3 nucleotides are TGTGCCAGCAGCTCCGCCAAAATTAAGGGCGGCACAGATACGCAGTATTTT. Translating it yields CASSSAKIKGGTDTQYF.

This clonotype has more than one count but fewer than ten. The genes are TRBV5-4 and TRBJ2-1; TRBD1 is a possible D gene (7 bases). Trimming took 6 bases from V and 0 from J, leaving 16 bases between them. CDR1 SGHNT and CDR2 YYREEE come from the germline V gene (reference sequence). The CDR3 is made up of 16 amino acids. The CDR3 spells CASTGGRRGSYNEQFF. DNA for the CDR3: TGTGCCAGCACAGGGGGGCGACGGGGCTCCTACAATGAGCAGTTCTTC.

This clonotype was found a few times. The rearrangement links TRBV7-2 to TRBJ1-1; D is undetermined. From germline, CDR1 is SGHTA and CDR2 FQGNSA. This CDR3 is built from 15 residues. The V end was cut by 5 bases, the J end by 1 base, with 14 bases between. CDR3 loop: CASSPNTPPNTEAFF. CDR3 nucleotide sequence: TGTGCCAGCAGCCCCAATACCCCCCCGAACACTGAAGCTTTCTTT. Combining the CDR3 with reference TRBV7-2 and TRBJ1-1 gives the whole variable domain GAGVSQSPSNKVTEKGKDVELRCDPISGHTALYWYRQSLGQGLEFLIYFQGNSAPDKSGLPSDRFSAERTGGSVSTLTIQRTQQEDSAVYLCASSPNTPPNTEAFFGQGTRLTVV.

This clonotype has just a few counts. The chain combines TRBV29-1 with TRBJ2-2, with a tentative D call TRBD1 (5 bases). V was clipped by 5 bases and J by 1 base, with 11 bases between them. Germline loops: CDR1 SQVTM, CDR2 ANQGSEA. There are 14 residues in the CDR3. CDR3 nucleotides: TGCAGCGTTCGGGTTAGGGGGAACACCGGGGAGCTGTTTTTT. This sequence encodes CSVRVRGNTGELFF.